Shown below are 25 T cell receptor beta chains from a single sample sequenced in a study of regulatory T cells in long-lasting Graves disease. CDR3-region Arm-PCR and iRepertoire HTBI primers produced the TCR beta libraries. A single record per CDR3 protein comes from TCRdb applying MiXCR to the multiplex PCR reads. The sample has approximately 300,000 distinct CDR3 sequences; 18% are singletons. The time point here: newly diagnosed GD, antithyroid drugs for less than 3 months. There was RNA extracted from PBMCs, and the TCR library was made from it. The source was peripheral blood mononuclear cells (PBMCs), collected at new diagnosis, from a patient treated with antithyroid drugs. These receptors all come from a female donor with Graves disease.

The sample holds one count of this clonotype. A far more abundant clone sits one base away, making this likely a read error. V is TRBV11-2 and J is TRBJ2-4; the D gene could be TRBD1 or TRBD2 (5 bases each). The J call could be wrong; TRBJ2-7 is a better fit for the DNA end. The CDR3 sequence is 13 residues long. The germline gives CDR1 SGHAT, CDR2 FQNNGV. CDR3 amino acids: CANSLGTTYEQYF. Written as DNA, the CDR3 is TGTGCCAACAGCTTAGGGACCACCTACGAGCAGTACTTC.

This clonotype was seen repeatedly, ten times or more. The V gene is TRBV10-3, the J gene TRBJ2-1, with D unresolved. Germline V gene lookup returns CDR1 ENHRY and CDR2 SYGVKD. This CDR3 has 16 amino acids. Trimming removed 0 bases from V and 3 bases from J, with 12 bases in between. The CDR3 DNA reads TGTGCCATCAGTGAGTCGACTCACTCCTTCTACAATGAGCAGTTCTTC. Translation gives CAISESTHSFYNEQFF.

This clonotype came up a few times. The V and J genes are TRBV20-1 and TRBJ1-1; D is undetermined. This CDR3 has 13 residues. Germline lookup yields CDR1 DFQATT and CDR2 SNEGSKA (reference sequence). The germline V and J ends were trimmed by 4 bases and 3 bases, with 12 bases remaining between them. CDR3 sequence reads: CSANRGKDTEAFF. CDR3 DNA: TGCAGTGCTAATCGCGGTAAGGACACTGAAGCTTTCTTT.

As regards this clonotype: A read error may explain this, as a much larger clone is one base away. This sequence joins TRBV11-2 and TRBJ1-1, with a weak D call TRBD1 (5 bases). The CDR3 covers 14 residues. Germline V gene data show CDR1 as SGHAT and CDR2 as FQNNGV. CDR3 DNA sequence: TGTGCCAGCAGCTTAAAGGAGGGGAACGCTGAAGCTTTCTTT. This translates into CASSLKEGNAEAFF.

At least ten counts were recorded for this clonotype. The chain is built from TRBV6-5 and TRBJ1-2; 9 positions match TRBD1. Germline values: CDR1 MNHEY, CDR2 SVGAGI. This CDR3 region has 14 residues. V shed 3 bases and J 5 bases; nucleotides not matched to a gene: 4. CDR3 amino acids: CASSYMGTGYGYTF. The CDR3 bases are TGTGCCAGCAGTTATATGGGGACAGGGTATGGCTACACCTTC.

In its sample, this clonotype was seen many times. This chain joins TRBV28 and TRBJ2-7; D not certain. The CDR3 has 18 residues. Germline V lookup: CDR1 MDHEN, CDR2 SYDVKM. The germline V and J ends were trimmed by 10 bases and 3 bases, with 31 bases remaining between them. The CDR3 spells CAIHPPRGFPRFNYEQYF. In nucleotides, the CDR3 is TGTGCCATTCACCCGCCGCGAGGATTCCCTCGATTCAACTACGAGCAGTACTTC.

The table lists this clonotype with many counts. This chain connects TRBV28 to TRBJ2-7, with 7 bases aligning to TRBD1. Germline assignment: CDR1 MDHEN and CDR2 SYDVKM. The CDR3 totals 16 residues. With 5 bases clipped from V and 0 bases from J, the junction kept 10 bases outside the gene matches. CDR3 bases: TGTGCCAGCAGTCTCTTCCGGGACAGATACTCCTACGAGCAGTACTTC. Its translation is CASSLFRDRYSYEQYF. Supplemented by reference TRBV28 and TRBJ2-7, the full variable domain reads DVKVTQSSRYLVKRTGEKVFLECVQDMDHENMFWYRQDPGLGLRLIYFSYDVKMKEKGDIPEGYSVSREKKERFSLILESASTNQTSMYLCASSLFRDRYSYEQYFGPGTRLTVT.

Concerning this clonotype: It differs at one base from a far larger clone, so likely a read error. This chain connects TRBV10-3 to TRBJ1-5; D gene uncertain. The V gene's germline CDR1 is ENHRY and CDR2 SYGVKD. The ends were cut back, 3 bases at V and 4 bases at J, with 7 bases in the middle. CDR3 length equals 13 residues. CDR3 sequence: CAISDGLNQPQHF. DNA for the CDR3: TGTGCCATCAGTGATGGGCTAAATCAGCCCCAGCATTTT.

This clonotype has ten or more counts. CDR3 region: CAYTGTTRGYTF. For the CDR3, the DNA is TGTGCCTACACAGGGACCACCCGCGGCTACACCTTC. V and J are TRBV30 and TRBJ1-2; tentative D call: TRBD1 (6 bases). V lost 7 bases and J 8 bases, leaving 17 bases between the germline ends. CDR1 GTSNPN and CDR2 SVGIG come from the germline V gene (reference sequence). CDR3 length equals 12 residues. Looking up the rest from reference TRBV30 and TRBJ1-2 gives the full variable domain: SQTIHQWPATLVQPVGSPLSLECTVEGTSNPNLYWYRQAAGRGLQLLFYSVGIGQISSEVPQNLSASRPQDRQFILSSKKLLLSDSGFYLCAYTGTTRGYTFGSGTRLTVV.

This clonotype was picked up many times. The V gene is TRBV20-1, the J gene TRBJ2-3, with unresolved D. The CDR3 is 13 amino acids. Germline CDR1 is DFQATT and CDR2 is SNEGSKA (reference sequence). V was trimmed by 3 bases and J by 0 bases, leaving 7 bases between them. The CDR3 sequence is CSARESSTDTQYF. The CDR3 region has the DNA TGCAGTGCTAGGGAGTCTAGCACAGATACGCAGTATTTT.

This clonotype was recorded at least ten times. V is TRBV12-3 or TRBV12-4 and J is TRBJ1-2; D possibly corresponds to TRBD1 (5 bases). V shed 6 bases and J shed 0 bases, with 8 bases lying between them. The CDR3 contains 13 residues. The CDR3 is CASRDTANYGYTF. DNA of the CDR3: TGTGCCAGCAGGGACACCGCTAACTATGGCTACACCTTC.

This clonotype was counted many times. The CDR3 DNA follows: TGTGCCAGCAGTTTAGGGCTAGCGGAGTGGGTTGAGCAGTTCTTC. Protein: CASSLGLAEWVEQFF. The J gene is TRBJ2-1, the V gene TRBV28; 7 bases match TRBD2. The CDR3 covers 15 residues. Germline CDR1 is MDHEN and CDR2 is SYDVKM. The V and J ends lost 2 bases and 9 bases, in that order; junction bases with no gene match: 10. Full variable domain (remainder filled in from reference TRBV28 and TRBJ2-1): DVKVTQSSRYLVKRTGEKVFLECVQDMDHENMFWYRQDPGLGLRLIYFSYDVKMKEKGDIPEGYSVSREKKERFSLILESASTNQTSMYLCASSLGLAEWVEQFFGPGTRLTVL.

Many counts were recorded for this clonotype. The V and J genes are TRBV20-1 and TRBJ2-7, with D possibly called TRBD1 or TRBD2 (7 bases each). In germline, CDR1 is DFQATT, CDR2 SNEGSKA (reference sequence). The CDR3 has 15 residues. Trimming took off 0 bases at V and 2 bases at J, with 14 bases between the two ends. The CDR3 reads CSARDAGGLTYEQYF. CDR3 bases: TGCAGTGCTAGAGACGCAGGGGGACTAACCTACGAGCAGTACTTC.

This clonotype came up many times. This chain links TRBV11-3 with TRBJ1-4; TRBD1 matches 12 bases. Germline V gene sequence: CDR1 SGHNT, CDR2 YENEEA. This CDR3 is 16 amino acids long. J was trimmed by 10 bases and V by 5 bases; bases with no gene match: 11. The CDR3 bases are TGTGCCAGCAGCAGGGGGACAGGGGGCGCCTGGGTAAAACTGTTTTTT. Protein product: CASSRGTGGAWVKLFF.

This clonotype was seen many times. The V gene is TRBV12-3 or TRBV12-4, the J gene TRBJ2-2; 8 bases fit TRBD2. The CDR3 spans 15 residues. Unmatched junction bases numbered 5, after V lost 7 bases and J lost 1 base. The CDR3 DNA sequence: TGTGCCAGCACCGATCGGGGGGGGAACACCGGGGAGCTGTTTTTT. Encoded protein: CASTDRGGNTGELFF.

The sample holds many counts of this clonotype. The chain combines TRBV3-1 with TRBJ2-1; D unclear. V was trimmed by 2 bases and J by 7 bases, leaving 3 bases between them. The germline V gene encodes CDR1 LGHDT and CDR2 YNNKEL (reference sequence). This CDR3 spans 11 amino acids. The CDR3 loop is CASSQLNEQFF. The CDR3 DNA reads TGTGCCAGCAGCCAATTGAATGAGCAGTTCTTC.

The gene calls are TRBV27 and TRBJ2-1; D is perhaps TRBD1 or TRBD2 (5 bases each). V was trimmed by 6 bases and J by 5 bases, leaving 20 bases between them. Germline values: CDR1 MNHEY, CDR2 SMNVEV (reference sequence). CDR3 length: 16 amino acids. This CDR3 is CASRTYRDDGNNEQFF. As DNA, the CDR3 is TGTGCCAGCAGAACCTACCGGGACGATGGTAACAATGAGCAGTTCTTC.

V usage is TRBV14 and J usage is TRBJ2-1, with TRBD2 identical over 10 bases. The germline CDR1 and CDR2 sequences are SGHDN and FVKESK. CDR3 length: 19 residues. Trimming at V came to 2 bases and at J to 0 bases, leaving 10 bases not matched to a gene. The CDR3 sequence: CASSQIRLAGDFSYNEQFF. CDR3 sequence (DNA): TGTGCCAGCAGCCAAATTCGCCTAGCGGGAGACTTCTCCTACAATGAGCAGTTCTTC.

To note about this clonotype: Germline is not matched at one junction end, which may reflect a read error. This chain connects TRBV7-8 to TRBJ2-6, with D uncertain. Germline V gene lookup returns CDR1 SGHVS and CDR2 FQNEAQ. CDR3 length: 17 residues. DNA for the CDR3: TGTGCCAACAGCTTCAGGACGGTGGACTCTGGGGCCAACGTCCTGACTTTC. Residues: CANSFRTVDSGANVLTF.

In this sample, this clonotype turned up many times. The CDR3 loop is CASSPRGGFTDTQYF. In DNA, the CDR3 is TGTGCCAGTAGTCCCCGGGGGGGATTCACAGATACGCAGTATTTT. The chain is built from TRBV19 and TRBJ2-3; 8 positions agree with TRBD2. The germline V gene has CDR1 LNHDA and CDR2 SQIVND (reference sequence). With 5 bases clipped from V and 2 bases from J, the junction kept 6 bases outside the gene matches. There are 15 residues in the CDR3.

The DNA for the CDR3 is TGCGCCAGCAGCTTAGAGACAGGGGGATCACCCCTCCACTTT. Protein product: CASSLETGGSPLHF. This chain links TRBV5-1 with TRBJ1-6, with 9 bases lining up with TRBD1. The CDR3 length is 14 residues. Losses at the gene ends were 2 bases for V and 10 bases for J; bases not matched to a gene: 4. Germline V gene data show CDR1 as SGHRS and CDR2 as YFSETQ.

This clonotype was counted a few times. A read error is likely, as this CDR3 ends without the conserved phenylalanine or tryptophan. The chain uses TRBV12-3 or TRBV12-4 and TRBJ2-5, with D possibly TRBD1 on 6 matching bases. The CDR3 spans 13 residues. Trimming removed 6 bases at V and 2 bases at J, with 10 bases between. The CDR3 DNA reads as TGTGCCAGCAGCGGGACAACACAAGAGACCCAGTACTCC. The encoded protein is CASSGTTQETQYS.

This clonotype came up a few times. CDR3 in amino acids: CATSSTTGGLYNEQFF. The DNA of the CDR3 is TGTGCCACCAGTTCCACTACAGGGGGCTTGTACAATGAGCAGTTCTTC. The chain is built from TRBV24-1 and TRBJ2-1; TRBD1 agrees at 9 bases. The V gene's germline CDR1 is KGHDR and CDR2 SFDVKD. The CDR3 has 16 residues. J lost 4 bases, V lost 6 bases, and 9 bases had no gene match.

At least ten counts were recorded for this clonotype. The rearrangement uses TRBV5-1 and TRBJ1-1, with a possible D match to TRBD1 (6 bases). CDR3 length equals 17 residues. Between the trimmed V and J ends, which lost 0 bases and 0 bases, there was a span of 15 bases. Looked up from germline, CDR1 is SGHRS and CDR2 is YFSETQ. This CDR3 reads CASSLGQDSSMNTEAFF. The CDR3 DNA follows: TGCGCCAGCAGCTTGGGACAGGACTCGTCCATGAACACTGAAGCTTTCTTT.

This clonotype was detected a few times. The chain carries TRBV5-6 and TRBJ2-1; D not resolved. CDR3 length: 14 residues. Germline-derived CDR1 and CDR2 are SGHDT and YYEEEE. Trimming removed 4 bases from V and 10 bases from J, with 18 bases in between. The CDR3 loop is CASSGVFRSREQFF. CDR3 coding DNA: TGTGCCAGCAGCGGGGTATTTCGTTCTAGGGAGCAGTTCTTC.